This T cell receptor (beta chain) was retrieved from a study of blood T cell repertoires in COVID-19. In the study overall: Specimens from acute and convalescent COVID-19 originated in the United States, Italy and Spain. T cells, B-cell-depleted T cells, or PBMCs provided the cDNA or gDNA that served as material.

Patients at the Seattle site were enrolled during active infection and followed longitudinally. Between the trimmed V and J ends, which lost 6 bases and 3 bases, there was a span of 9 bases. CDR1 and CDR2 from the germline V gene are MDHEN and SYDVKM. The CDR3 consists of 12 residues. In the original analysis: Amplifying reference gene primers gave estimates of nucleated cell counts. The data were produced by immunoSEQ multiplex PCR, yet TCRdb's version contains in-frame clones alone and is incomplete. V, J and clone size reflect that table, while D and trimming were determined from the DNA. The sample lists roughly 280,000 clones, 85% to 90% seen once, with about 11% in the top ten.

Sequencing was performed on peripheral blood. The sequence derives from a woman aged 30 to 39 with COVID-19, enrolled during active disease. V usage is TRBV28 and J usage is TRBJ2-7; D gene uncertain. CDR3 protein: CASSQTVYEQYF. CDR3 nucleotide sequence: TGTGCCAGCAGCCAAACAGTCTACGAGCAGTACTTC. Using reference TRBV28 and TRBJ2-7 for the parts outside the CDR3, the full variable domain is DVKVTQSSRYLVKRTGEKVFLECVQDMDHENMFWYRQDPGLGLRLIYFSYDVKMKEKGDIPEGYSVSREKKERFSLILESASTNQTSMYLCASSQTVYEQYFGPGTRLTVT.